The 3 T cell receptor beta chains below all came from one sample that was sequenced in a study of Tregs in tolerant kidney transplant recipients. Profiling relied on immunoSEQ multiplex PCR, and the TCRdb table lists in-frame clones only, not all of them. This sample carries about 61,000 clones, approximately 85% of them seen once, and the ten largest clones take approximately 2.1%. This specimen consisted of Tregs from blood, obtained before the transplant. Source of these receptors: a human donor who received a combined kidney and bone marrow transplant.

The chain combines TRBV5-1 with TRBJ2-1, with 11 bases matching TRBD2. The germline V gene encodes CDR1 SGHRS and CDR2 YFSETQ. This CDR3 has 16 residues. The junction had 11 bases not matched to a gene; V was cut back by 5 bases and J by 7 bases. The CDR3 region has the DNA TGCGCCAGCAGTCTTATAGCGGGGGGGCCGCGAAATGAGCAGTTCTTC. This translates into CASSLIAGGPRNEQFF.

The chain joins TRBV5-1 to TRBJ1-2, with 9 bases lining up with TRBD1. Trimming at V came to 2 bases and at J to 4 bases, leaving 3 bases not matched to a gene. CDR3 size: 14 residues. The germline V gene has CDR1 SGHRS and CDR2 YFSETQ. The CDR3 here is CASSLQGASYGYTF. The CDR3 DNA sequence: TGCGCCAGCAGCTTACAGGGGGCAAGCTATGGCTACACCTTC.

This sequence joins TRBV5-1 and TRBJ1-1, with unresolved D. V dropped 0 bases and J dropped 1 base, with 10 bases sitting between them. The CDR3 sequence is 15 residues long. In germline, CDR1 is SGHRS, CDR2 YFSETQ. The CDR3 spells CASSLVPGSNTEAFF. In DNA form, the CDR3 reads TGCGCCAGCAGCTTGGTGCCGGGGTCGAACACTGAAGCTTTCTTT.